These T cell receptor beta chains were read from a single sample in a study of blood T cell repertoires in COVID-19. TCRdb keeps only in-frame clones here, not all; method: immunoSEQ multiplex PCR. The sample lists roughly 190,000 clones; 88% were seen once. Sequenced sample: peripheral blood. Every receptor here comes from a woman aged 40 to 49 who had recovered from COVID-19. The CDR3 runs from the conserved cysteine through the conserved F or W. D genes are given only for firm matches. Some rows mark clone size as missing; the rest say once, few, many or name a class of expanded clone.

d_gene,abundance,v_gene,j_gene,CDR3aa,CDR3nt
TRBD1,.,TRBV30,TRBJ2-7,CAWTLGQGAHEQYF,TGTGCCTGGACTTTAGGACAGGGGGCCCACGAGCAGTACTTC
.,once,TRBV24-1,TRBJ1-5,CATSDGKQGFANQPQHF,TGTGCCACCAGTGATGGGAAACAGGGATTTGCAAATCAGCCCCAGCATTTT
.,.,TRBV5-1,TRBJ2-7,CASGHRTGRENSYEQYF,TGCGCCAGCGGACACCGGACAGGGAGGGAGAACTCCTACGAGCAGTACTTC
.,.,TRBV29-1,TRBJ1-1,CSVGRAGAEAFF,TGCAGCGTTGGGCGGGCAGGGGCTGAAGCTTTCTTT
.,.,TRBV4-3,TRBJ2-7,CASSQDRDSYEQYF,TGCGCCAGCAGCCAAGACAGGGACTCCTACGAGCAGTACTTC
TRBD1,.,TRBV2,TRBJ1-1,CASRGQGPYTEAFF,TGTGCCAGCAGAGGACAGGGGCCTTACACTGAAGCTTTCTTT
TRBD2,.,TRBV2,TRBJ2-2,CASTTSGSDTGELFF,TGTGCCAGCACGACTAGCGGGAGTGACACCGGGGAGCTGTTTTTT
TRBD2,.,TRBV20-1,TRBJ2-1,CSASYGGRSYNEQFF,TGCAGTGCTAGTTACGGCGGGAGATCCTACAATGAGCAGTTCTTC
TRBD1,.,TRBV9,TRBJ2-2,CASSVGGGAPGELFF,TGTGCCAGCAGCGTAGGAGGGGGCGCTCCCGGGGAGCTGTTTTTT
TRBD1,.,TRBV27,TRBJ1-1,CASSFQTGIWTEAFF,TGTGCCAGCAGTTTCCAGACAGGGATTTGGACTGAAGCTTTCTTT
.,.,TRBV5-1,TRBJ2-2,CASSLRSFPVTGELFF,TGCGCCAGCAGCTTGCGTTCGTTTCCAGTCACCGGGGAGCTGTTTTTT
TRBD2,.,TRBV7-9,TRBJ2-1,CASSLALTSESSYNEQFF,TGTGCCAGCAGCTTAGCGCTAACTAGCGAGAGCTCCTACAATGAGCAGTTCTTC
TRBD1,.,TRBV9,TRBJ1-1,CASSAGSGQLYTEAFF,TGTGCCAGCAGCGCAGGCTCGGGACAGTTATACACTGAAGCTTTCTTT
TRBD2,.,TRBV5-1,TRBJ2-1,CASTRGGSLGNEQFF,TGCGCCAGCACTAGAGGCGGGAGCTTGGGGAATGAGCAGTTCTTC
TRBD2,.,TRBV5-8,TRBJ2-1,CASSLTLAGGILSSYNEQFF,TGTGCCAGCAGCTTGACGCTAGCGGGAGGTATTCTGAGCTCCTACAATGAGCAGTTCTTC
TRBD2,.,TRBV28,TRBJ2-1,CASSLVAGGPYEQFF,TGTGCCAGCAGTTTAGTGGCGGGAGGGCCCTATGAGCAGTTCTTC
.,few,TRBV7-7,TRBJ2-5,CASSPTGLGETQYF,TGTGCCAGCAGCCCTACAGGGCTCGGCGAGACCCAGTACTTC
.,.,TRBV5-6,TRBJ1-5,CASSFGAINQPQHF,TGTGCCAGCAGCTTTGGGGCAATCAATCAGCCCCAGCATTTT
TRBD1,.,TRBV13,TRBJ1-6,CASSLKGTVNSPLHF,TGTGCCAGCAGCTTAAAAGGGACAGTGAATTCACCCCTCCACTTT
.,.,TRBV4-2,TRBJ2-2,CASSQDPQAGELFF,TGTGCCAGCAGCCAAGACCCGCAGGCCGGGGAGCTGTTTTTT
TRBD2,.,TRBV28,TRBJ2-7,CASSSGLAWEQYF,TGTGCCAGCAGTTCTGGACTAGCTTGGGAGCAGTACTTC
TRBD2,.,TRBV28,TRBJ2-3,CASSIGTSRNTQYF,TGTGCCAGCAGTATCGGGACTAGTAGAAATACGCAGTATTTT
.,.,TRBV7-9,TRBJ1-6,CASSRDGGNNSPLHF,TGTGCCAGCAGCCGAGACGGGGGGAATAATTCACCCCTCCACTTT
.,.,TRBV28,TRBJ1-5,CASSPRRGVQPQHF,TGTGCCAGCAGTCCGCGGAGGGGCGTTCAGCCCCAGCATTTT
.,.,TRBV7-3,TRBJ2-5,CASSRSGQETQYF,TGTGCCAGCAGCCGTAGCGGCCAAGAGACCCAGTACTTC
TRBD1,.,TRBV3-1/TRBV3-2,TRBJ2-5,CASSQHHTTGVGAETQYF,TGTGCCAGCAGCCAACACCATACGACAGGGGTTGGAGCAGAGACCCAGTACTTC
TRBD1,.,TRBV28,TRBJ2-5,CASSASGTGLEETQYF,TGTGCCAGCTCAGCCTCCGGGACAGGGTTGGAAGAGACCCAGTACTTC
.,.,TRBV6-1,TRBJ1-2,CASSESGSMGLYGYTF,TGTGCCAGCAGTGAATCGGGATCGATGGGATTATATGGCTACACCTTC
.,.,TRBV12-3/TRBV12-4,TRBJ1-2,CASGPRYGYTF,TGTGCCAGCGGTCCTAGGTATGGCTACACCTTC
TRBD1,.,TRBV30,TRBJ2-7,CAWSVPGGSDEQYF,TGTGCCTGGAGTGTACCAGGGGGCTCCGACGAGCAGTACTTC
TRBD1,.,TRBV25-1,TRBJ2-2,CASSAGQGGTGELFF,TGTGCCAGCAGTGCGGGACAGGGGGGCACCGGGGAGCTGTTTTTT
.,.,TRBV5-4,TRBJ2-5,CASSIGTEYQETQYF,TGTGCCAGCAGCATCGGGACTGAGTACCAAGAGACCCAGTACTTC
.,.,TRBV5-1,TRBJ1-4,CASSLAAHPNEKLFF,TGCGCCAGCAGCTTGGCTGCACACCCGAATGAAAAACTGTTTTTT
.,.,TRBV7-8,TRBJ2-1,CASSFDRNNEQFF,TGTGCCAGCAGCTTCGACAGAAACAATGAGCAGTTCTTC
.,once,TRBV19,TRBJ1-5,CASSRGGGTQPQHF,TGTGCCAGTAGTCGAGGGGGGGGTACTCAGCCCCAGCATTTT
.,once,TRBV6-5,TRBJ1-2,CASSPRGGNYGYTF,TGTGCCAGCAGTCCGCGCGGGGGGAACTATGGCTACACCTTC
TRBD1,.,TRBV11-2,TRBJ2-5,CASSSWTGGMETQYF,TGTGCCAGCAGCTCCTGGACAGGGGGCATGGAGACCCAGTACTTC
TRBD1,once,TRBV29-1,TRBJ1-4,CSATKQGKEKLFF,TGCAGCGCTACCAAACAGGGGAAGGAAAAACTGTTTTTT
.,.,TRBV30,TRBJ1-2,CAWRAGADGYTF,TGTGCCTGGAGAGCGGGGGCCGATGGCTACACCTTC
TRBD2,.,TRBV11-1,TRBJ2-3,CASAWGRREVTDTQYF,TGTGCCAGCGCCTGGGGCCGACGGGAGGTCACAGATACGCAGTATTTT
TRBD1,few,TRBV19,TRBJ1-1,CASSLGTGGPDTEAFF,TGTGCCAGTAGTTTGGGGACAGGGGGACCTGACACTGAAGCTTTCTTT
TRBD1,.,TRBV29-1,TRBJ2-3,CSVEGDRVGRADTQYF,TGCAGCGTTGAAGGGGACAGGGTTGGAAGGGCAGATACGCAGTATTTT
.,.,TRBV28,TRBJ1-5,CASSLGAAGDQPQHF,TGTGCCAGCAGTTTGGGGGCCGCCGGGGATCAGCCCCAGCATTTT
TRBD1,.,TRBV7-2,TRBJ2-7,CASSPEGATPLAEQYF,TGTGCCAGCAGCCCAGAGGGGGCGACGCCGCTCGCCGAGCAGTACTTC
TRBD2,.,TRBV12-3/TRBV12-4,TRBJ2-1,CASSLGLEQFF,TGTGCCAGCAGTCTGGGACTAGAGCAGTTCTTC